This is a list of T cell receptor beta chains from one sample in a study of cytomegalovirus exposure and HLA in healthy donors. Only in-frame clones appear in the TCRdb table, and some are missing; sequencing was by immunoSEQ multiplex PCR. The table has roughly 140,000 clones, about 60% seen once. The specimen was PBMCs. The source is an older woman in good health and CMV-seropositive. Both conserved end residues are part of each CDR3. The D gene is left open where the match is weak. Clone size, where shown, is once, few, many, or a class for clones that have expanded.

CASSPGGLAPEQYF | TGCGCCAGCAGCCCGGGGGGGCTAGCCCCCGAGCAGTACTTC | TRBD2 | TRBJ2-7 | TRBV5-1 | few
CASSLSREETQYF | TGTGCCAGCAGCTTAAGCAGGGAAGAGACCCAGTACTTC | - | TRBJ2-5 | TRBV7-3 | -
CASSLVGGTEAFF | TGTGCCAGCAGCTTAGTCGGAGGTACTGAAGCTTTCTTT | - | TRBJ1-1 | TRBV11-2 | once
CASSQGPTGASSYNEQFF | TGTGCCAGCAGCCAAGGCCCCACAGGGGCCAGCTCCTACAATGAGCAGTTCTTC | TRBD1 | TRBJ2-1 | TRBV4-2 | -
CASSSLTGASETQYF | TGCGCCAGCAGCTCGCTGACAGGGGCCTCGGAGACCCAGTACTTC | TRBD1 | TRBJ2-5 | TRBV5-1 | few
CASSKPGLALYEQYF | TGTGCCAGCAGTAAACCGGGACTAGCCCTCTACGAGCAGTACTTC | TRBD2 | TRBJ2-7 | TRBV11-3 | -
CASSLRDRGHPETQYF | TGTGCCAGCAGCCTCCGGGACAGGGGGCACCCAGAGACCCAGTACTTC | TRBD1 | TRBJ2-5 | TRBV5-4 | -
CASSLERVQETQYF | TGTGCCAGCAGCTTAGAGAGGGTGCAAGAGACCCAGTACTTC | - | TRBJ2-5 | TRBV11-1 | -
CASSFLGQQYF | TGTGCCAGCAGTTTCCTGGGACAGCAGTACTTC | TRBD1 | TRBJ2-5 | TRBV28 | -
CASRSSWEAFF | TGTGCCAGCAGGTCGAGCTGGGAAGCTTTCTTT | - | TRBJ1-1 | TRBV11-2 | once
CASSLGTSHNEQFF | TGTGCCAGCAGCTTAGGGACTAGCCACAATGAGCAGTTCTTC | TRBD2 | TRBJ2-1 | TRBV7-2 | -
CAWSVRDRSGPEAFF | TGTGCCTGGAGTGTAAGGGACAGAAGCGGCCCTGAAGCTTTCTTT | TRBD1 | TRBJ1-1 | TRBV30 | -
CASSLGTGSYEQYF | TGTGCCAGCAGTTTAGGTACAGGGTCGTACGAGCAGTACTTC | - | TRBJ2-7 | TRBV28 | -
CSVENRATYEQYF | TGCAGCGTTGAGAACAGGGCCACCTACGAGCAGTACTTC | - | TRBJ2-7 | TRBV29-1 | few
CASSLKGAGVYNEQFF | TGTGCCAGCAGTTTAAAAGGAGCGGGAGTCTATAATGAGCAGTTCTTC | TRBD2 | TRBJ2-1 | TRBV28 | -
CASSAITQANEKLFF | TGTGCCAGCAGTGCGATCACTCAGGCTAATGAAAAACTGTTTTTT | - | TRBJ1-4 | TRBV27 | -
CATSRGLAGAETQYF | TGTGCCACCAGCAGAGGGCTAGCGGGAGCGGAGACCCAGTACTTC | TRBD2 | TRBJ2-5 | TRBV15 | -
CATHRTPNTEAFF | TGTGCCACCCACAGGACACCGAACACTGAAGCTTTCTTT | - | TRBJ1-1 | TRBV6-4 | -
CASSPGLGAGETQYF | TGTGCCAGCAGTCCCGGTCTGGGGGCAGGGGAGACCCAGTACTTC | - | TRBJ2-5 | TRBV6-1 | -
CASSITRGYEQYF | TGTGCCAGCAGCATAACCAGGGGCTACGAGCAGTACTTC | - | TRBJ2-7 | TRBV7-8 | -
CASRAQGRGGDEQYF | TGTGCCAGCAGGGCCCAAGGCAGGGGTGGCGACGAGCAGTACTTC | - | TRBJ2-7 | TRBV6-6 | -
CASSLGLSNQPQHF | TGTGCCAGCAGCTTAGGTCTGAGCAATCAGCCCCAGCATTTT | - | TRBJ1-5 | TRBV7-2 | -
CASTKDRGFGGHTF | TGTGCCAGCACCAAAGACAGGGGTTTTGGAGGCCACACCTTC | TRBD1 | TRBJ1-2 | TRBV7-2 | -
CASSEDVSYSNQPQHF | TGTGCCAGCAGTGAAGACGTCAGTTATAGCAATCAGCCCCAGCATTTT | - | TRBJ1-5 | TRBV2 | -